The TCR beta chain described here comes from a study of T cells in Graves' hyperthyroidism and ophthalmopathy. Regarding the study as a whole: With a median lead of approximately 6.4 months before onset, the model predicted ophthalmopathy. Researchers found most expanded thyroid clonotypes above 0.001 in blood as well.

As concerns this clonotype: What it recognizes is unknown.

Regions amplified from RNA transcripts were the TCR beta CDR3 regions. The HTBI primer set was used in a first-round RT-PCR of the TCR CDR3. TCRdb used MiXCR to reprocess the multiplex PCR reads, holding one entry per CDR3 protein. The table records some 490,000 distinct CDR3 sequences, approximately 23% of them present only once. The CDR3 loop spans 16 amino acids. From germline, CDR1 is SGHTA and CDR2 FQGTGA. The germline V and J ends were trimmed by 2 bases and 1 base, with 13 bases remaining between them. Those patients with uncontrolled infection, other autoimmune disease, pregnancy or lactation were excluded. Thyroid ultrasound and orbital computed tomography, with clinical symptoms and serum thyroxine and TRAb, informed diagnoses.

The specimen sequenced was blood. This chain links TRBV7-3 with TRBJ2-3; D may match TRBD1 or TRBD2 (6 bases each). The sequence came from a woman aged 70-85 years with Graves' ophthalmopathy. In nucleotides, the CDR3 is TGTGCCAGCAGCTTAGGGGGGCTAGGGGGCACAGATACGCAGTATTTT. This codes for CASSLGGLGGTDTQYF.